The source of this T cell receptor beta chain is a study of T cells in localized non-small cell lung cancer. Study-wide points: Tumor showed lower T cell clonality than uninvolved adjacent lung, where it was highest.

Note on this clone: Its antigen remains unidentified.

Only in-frame clones appear in the TCRdb table, and some are missing; sequencing was by immunoSEQ multiplex PCR. The table records approximately 35,000 clones, approximately 90% of them present only once. This TCR was recovered from a female donor at least 60 years old with stage II lung adenocarcinoma. The starting material was peripheral blood mononuclear cells, obtained before any cancer treatment.

CDR3 DNA: TGTGCCAGCAGCTCCGAAGCGGGAGTTCAGGTGGATACGCAGTATTTT. Its translation is CASSSEAGVQVDTQYF. The rearrangement joins TRBV7-9 to TRBJ2-3; TRBD2 matches at 8 bases. The V and J ends lost 4 bases and 6 bases, in that order; junction bases with no gene match: 12. CDR3 length: 16 amino acids. CDR1 is SEHNR and CDR2 is FQNEAQ in the germline V gene (reference sequence).